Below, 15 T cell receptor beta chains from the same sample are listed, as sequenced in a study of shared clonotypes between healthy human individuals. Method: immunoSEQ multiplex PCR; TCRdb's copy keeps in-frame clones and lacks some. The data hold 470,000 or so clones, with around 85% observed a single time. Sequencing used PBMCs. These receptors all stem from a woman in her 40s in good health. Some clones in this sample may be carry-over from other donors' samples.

The CDR3 loop reads CASSTAEQYF. The DNA of the CDR3 is TGTGCCAGCAGCACCGCCGAGCAGTACTTC. The chain combines TRBV28 with TRBJ2-7; D gene unclear. The CDR3 sequence is 10 residues long. Germline loops: CDR1 MDHEN, CDR2 SYDVKM. V lost 6 bases to trimming and J lost 6 bases, with 6 bases between them.

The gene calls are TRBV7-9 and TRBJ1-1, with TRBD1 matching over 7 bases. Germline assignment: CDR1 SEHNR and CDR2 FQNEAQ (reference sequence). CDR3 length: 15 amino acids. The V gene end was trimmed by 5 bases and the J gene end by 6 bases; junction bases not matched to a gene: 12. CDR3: CASSQGGTSYAEAFF. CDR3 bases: TGTGCCAGCAGCCAAGGGGGCACTTCGTACGCTGAAGCTTTCTTT.

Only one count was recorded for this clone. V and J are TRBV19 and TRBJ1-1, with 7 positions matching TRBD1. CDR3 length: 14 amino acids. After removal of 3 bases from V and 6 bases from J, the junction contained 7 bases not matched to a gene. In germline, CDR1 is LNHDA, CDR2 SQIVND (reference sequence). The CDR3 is CASSIRDRSAEAFF. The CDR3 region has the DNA TGTGCCAGTAGTATCCGGGACAGATCTGCTGAAGCTTTCTTT.

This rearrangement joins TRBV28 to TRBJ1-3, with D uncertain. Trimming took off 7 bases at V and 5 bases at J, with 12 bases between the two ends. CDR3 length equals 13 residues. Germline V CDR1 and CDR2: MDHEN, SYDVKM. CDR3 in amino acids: CASTRGLRNTIYF. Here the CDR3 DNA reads TGTGCCAGCACCCGGGGATTACGAAACACCATATATTTT. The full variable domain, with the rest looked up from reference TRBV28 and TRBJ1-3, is DVKVTQSSRYLVKRTGEKVFLECVQDMDHENMFWYRQDPGLGLRLIYFSYDVKMKEKGDIPEGYSVSREKKERFSLILESASTNQTSMYLCASTRGLRNTIYFGEGSWLTVV.

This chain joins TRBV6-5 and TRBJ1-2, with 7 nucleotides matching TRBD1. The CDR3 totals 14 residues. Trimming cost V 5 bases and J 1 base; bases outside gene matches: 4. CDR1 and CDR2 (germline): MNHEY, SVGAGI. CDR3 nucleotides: TGTGCCAGCAGTACCAGGGGGGATAACTATGGCTACACCTTC. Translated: CASSTRGDNYGYTF.

CDR3 in amino acids: CASSASGTRNQPQHF. The CDR3 DNA reads as TGTGCCAGCAGTGCATCGGGGACACGTAATCAGCCCCAGCATTTT. This chain uses TRBV25-1 with TRBJ1-5; D may be TRBD1 (6 bases). Germline loops: CDR1 MGHDK, CDR2 SYGVNS. Trimming shortened V by 4 bases and J by 4 bases, and 14 bases separated the two germline ends. CDR3 length: 15 residues.

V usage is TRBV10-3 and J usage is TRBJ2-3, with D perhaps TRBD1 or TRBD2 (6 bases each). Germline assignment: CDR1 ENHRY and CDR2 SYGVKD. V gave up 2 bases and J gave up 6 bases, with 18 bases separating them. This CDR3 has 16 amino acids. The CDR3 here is CAISEISRGARDTQYF. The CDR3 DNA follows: TGTGCCATCAGTGAGATCTCTAGGGGGGCGAGGGATACGCAGTATTTT.

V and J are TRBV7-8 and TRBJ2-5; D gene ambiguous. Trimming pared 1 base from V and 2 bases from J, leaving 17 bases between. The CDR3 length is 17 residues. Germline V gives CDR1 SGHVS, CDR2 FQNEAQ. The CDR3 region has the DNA TGTGCCAGCAGCTTAGGGGGAATACTACCCCGGCAAGAGACCCAGTACTTC. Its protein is CASSLGGILPRQETQYF.

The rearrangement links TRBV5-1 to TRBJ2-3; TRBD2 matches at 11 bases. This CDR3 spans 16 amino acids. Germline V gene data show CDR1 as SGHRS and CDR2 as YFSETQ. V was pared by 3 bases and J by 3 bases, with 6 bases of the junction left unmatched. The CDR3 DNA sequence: TGCGCCAGCAGCTCTTCACTAGCGGGAGATACAGATACGCAGTATTTT. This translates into CASSSSLAGDTDTQYF.

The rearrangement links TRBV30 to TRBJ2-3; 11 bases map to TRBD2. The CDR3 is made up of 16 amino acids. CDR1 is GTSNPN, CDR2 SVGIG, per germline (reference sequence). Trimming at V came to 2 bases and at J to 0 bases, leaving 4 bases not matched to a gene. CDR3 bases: TGTGCCTGGAGTATCTTAGCGGGAGGGAGCACAGATACGCAGTATTTT. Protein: CAWSILAGGSTDTQYF.

Here the CDR3 reads CASSYSGLAGYYEQYF. In DNA form, the CDR3 reads TGTGCCAGCAGTTATTCGGGACTAGCGGGCTACTACGAGCAGTACTTC. The V gene is TRBV6-5, the J gene TRBJ2-7, with TRBD2 matching 12 bases. CDR1 MNHEY and CDR2 SVGAGI come from the germline V gene. V shed 3 bases, J shed 3 bases, and the junction held 6 bases outside the gene matches. This CDR3 has 16 residues.

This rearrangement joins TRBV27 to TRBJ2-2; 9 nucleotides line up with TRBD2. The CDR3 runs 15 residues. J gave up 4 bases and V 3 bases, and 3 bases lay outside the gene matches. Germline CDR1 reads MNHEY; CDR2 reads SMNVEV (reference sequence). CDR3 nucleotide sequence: TGTGCCAGCAGTTTTTTAGCGGGAGCCACCGGGGAGCTGTTTTTT. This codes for CASSFLAGATGELFF.

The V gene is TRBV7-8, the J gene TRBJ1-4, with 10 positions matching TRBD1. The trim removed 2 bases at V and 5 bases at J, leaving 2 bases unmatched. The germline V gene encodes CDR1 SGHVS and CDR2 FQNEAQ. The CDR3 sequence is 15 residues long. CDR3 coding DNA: TGTGCCAGCAGCTTAACGGGACAGGGGAATGAAAAACTGTTTTTT. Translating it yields CASSLTGQGNEKLFF.

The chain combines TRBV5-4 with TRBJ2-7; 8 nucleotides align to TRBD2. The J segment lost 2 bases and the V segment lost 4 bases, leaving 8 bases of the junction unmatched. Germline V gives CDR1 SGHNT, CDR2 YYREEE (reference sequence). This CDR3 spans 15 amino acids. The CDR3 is CASSRRGANPYEQYF. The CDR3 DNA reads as TGTGCCAGCAGCCGGCGGGGGGCAAACCCCTACGAGCAGTACTTC.

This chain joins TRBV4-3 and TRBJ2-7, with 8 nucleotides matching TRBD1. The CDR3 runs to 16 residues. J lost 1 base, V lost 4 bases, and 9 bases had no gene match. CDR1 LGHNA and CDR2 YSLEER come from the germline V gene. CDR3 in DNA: TGCGCCAGCAGCCCAAATCGACAGGGGACGTCCTACGAGCAGTACTTC. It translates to CASSPNRQGTSYEQYF.